The rows below give T cell receptor beta chains drawn from one sample of a study of T cells after posttransplantation cyclophosphamide. Using immunoSEQ multiplex PCR, the repertoire was profiled, and TCRdb retains in-frame clones only, with some absent. The sample has approximately 52,000 clones, about 82% seen once. The sequenced material came from PBMCs. The receptor source for this set is a man aged 25-45 years with a blood cancer, CMV-positive, and with a related stem cell donor. The CDR3 runs from the conserved cysteine through the conserved F or W. The D gene is left open where the match is weak. The size of a clone is reported for some rows only, either as once, few or many, or as a class for expanded clones.

D: .
length: 10
J: TRBJ1-2
V: TRBV30
size: once
CDR3: CAWKLEGYTF
DNA: TGTGCCTGGAAATTAGAGGGCTACACCTTC

D: TRBD2
length: 18
J: TRBJ2-5
V: TRBV10-3
size: .
CDR3: CAISEGAGASGGLAAQYF
DNA: TGTGCCATCAGTGAGGGGGCTGGGGCTAGCGGGGGGCTTGCGGCCCAGTACTTC

D: TRBD2
length: 16
J: TRBJ2-5
V: TRBV27
size: once
CDR3: CASSSLFSGRKETQYF
DNA: TGTGCCAGCAGTTCCCTGTTTAGCGGGAGAAAAGAGACCCAGTACTTC

D: .
length: 13
J: TRBJ2-3
V: TRBV5-1
size: .
CDR3: CASSPNRADTQYF
DNA: TGCGCCAGCAGCCCAAACAGGGCCGATACGCAGTATTTT

D: TRBD1
length: 14
J: TRBJ2-4
V: TRBV7-9
size: .
CDR3: CASSPQGQGLIQYF
DNA: TGTGCCAGCAGCCCCCAAGGACAGGGGCTCATTCAGTACTTC

D: .
length: 15
J: TRBJ2-4
V: TRBV4-1
size: .
CDR3: CASSQVSGFKNIQYF
DNA: TGCGCCAGCAGCCAAGTATCAGGGTTCAAAAACATTCAGTACTTC

D: .
length: 14
J: TRBJ2-5
V: TRBV5-4
size: .
CDR3: CASSLGTVKETQYF
DNA: TGTGCCAGCAGCTTGGGGACTGTTAAAGAGACCCAGTACTTC

D: .
length: 14
J: TRBJ2-4
V: TRBV6-1
size: .
CDR3: CASSEMGGKNIQYF
DNA: TGTGCCAGCAGTGAAATGGGCGGGAAAAACATTCAGTACTTC

D: .
length: 19
J: TRBJ2-6
V: TRBV27
size: .
CDR3: CASSGISKSTSSGANVLTF
DNA: TGTGCCAGCTCCGGTATTAGTAAAAGTACGTCCTCTGGGGCCAACGTCCTGACTTTC

D: .
length: 11
J: TRBJ2-1
V: TRBV30
size: .
CDR3: CVCGQYNEQFF
DNA: TGTGTCTGCGGACAGTACAATGAGCAGTTCTTC

D: TRBD1
length: 17
J: TRBJ2-7
V: TRBV7-8
size: .
CDR3: CASSPREGQGVSYEQYF
DNA: TGTGCCAGCAGCCCCAGAGAGGGACAGGGAGTTTCCTACGAGCAGTACTTC

D: .
length: 14
J: TRBJ2-1
V: TRBV5-1
size: .
CDR3: CASSLALGHGEQFF
DNA: TGCGCCAGCAGCTTGGCCCTAGGCCATGGTGAGCAGTTCTTC

D: .
length: 14
J: TRBJ2-5
V: TRBV7-9
size: .
CDR3: CASSLYQDQETQYF
DNA: TGTGCCAGCAGCTTATACCAGGACCAAGAGACCCAGTACTTC

D: TRBD1
length: 15
J: TRBJ1-1
V: TRBV5-4
size: .
CDR3: CASSFQGARNTEAFF
DNA: TGTGCCAGCAGCTTCCAGGGGGCGAGGAACACTGAAGCTTTCTTT

D: TRBD1
length: 15
J: TRBJ1-1
V: TRBV7-3
size: .
CDR3: CASSPGTGANTEAFF
DNA: TGTGCCAGCAGCCCAGGGACAGGGGCGAACACTGAAGCTTTCTTT

D: .
length: 16
J: TRBJ1-5
V: TRBV19
size: .
CDR3: CASSIGAIHSSQPQHF
DNA: TGTGCCAGTAGTATAGGGGCAATCCACTCAAGTCAGCCCCAGCATTTT

D: TRBD2
length: 15
J: TRBJ2-1
V: TRBV6-4
size: .
CDR3: CASSALAVLGNEQFF
DNA: TGTGCCAGCAGTGCACTAGCGGTGTTGGGCAATGAGCAGTTCTTC

D: TRBD1
length: 13
J: TRBJ1-1
V: TRBV7-9
size: .
CDR3: CASSLSRGTEAFF
DNA: TGTGCCAGCAGCTTATCCAGGGGGACTGAAGCTTTCTTT

D: .
length: 15
J: TRBJ1-1
V: TRBV6-6
size: .
CDR3: CASSYGLNRNTEAFF
DNA: TGTGCCAGCAGTTACGGGCTTAATCGGAACACTGAAGCTTTCTTT

D: TRBD1
length: 15
J: TRBJ1-2
V: TRBV28
size: .
CDR3: CASLGTGGSRGGYTF
DNA: TGTGCCAGCCTTGGGACAGGGGGCTCAAGAGGTGGCTACACCTTC

D: TRBD2
length: 17
J: TRBJ2-2
V: TRBV13
size: .
CDR3: CASSDDYTSGSTGELFF
DNA: TGTGCCAGCAGCGACGACTACACTAGCGGGAGCACCGGGGAGCTGTTTTTT

D: TRBD1
length: 16
J: TRBJ1-1
V: TRBV6-5
size: .
CDR3: CASSYSQGAMNTEAFF
DNA: TGTGCCAGCAGTTACTCCCAGGGGGCTATGAACACTGAAGCTTTCTTT

D: TRBD2
length: 17
J: TRBJ2-3
V: TRBV5-6
size: .
CDR3: CASSSPGLAGNTDTQYF
DNA: TGTGCCAGCAGCTCCCCGGGGCTAGCGGGGAACACAGATACGCAGTATTTT

D: TRBD2
length: 16
J: TRBJ2-1
V: TRBV18
size: .
CDR3: CASSPRYGRAYNEQFF
DNA: TGTGCCAGCTCACCACGTTACGGGAGGGCCTACAATGAGCAGTTCTTC

D: .
length: 14
J: TRBJ2-2
V: TRBV7-2
size: .
CDR3: CASSMERNTGELFF
DNA: TGTGCCAGCAGCATGGAGCGGAACACCGGGGAGCTGTTTTTT

D: TRBD2
length: 16
J: TRBJ2-7
V: TRBV19
size: .
CDR3: CASSTYGASGSYEQYF
DNA: TGTGCCAGTAGTACGTATGGGGCTAGCGGCTCCTACGAGCAGTACTTC

D: .
length: 14
J: TRBJ1-2
V: TRBV23-1
size: .
CDR3: CASSHVREWLGYTF
DNA: TGCGCCAGCAGTCACGTCAGGGAATGGCTGGGCTACACCTTC

D: TRBD2
length: 17
J: TRBJ2-2
V: TRBV4-2
size: .
CDR3: CASSQHSGLAGGRELFF
DNA: TGTGCCAGCAGCCAACACTCGGGACTAGCGGGAGGGCGGGAGCTGTTTTTT

D: .
length: 14
J: TRBJ2-2
V: TRBV11-2
size: .
CDR3: CASSLAGYTGELFF
DNA: TGTGCCAGCAGCTTAGCGGGGTACACCGGGGAGCTGTTTTTT

D: .
length: 12
J: TRBJ1-2
V: TRBV18
size: .
CDR3: CASSRPGYGYTF
DNA: TGTGCCAGCTCGCGTCCTGGCTATGGCTACACCTTC

D: .
length: 14
J: TRBJ2-5
V: TRBV5-1
size: .
CDR3: CASRSRRQEETQYF
DNA: TGCGCCAGCAGAAGTAGGCGACAGGAAGAGACCCAGTACTTC

D: .
length: 11
J: TRBJ2-7
V: TRBV28
size: .
CDR3: CASNRDYEQYF
DNA: TGTGCCAGCAACAGGGATTACGAGCAGTACTTC

D: .
length: 14
J: TRBJ1-3
V: TRBV7-2
size: .
CDR3: CASSPQGTGNTIYF
DNA: TGTGCCAGCAGCCCTCAGGGCACTGGAAACACCATATATTTT

D: .
length: 15
J: TRBJ1-2
V: TRBV9
size: .
CDR3: CASSVDRGSSYGYTF
DNA: TGTGCCAGCAGCGTAGACCGGGGATCGTCCTATGGCTACACCTTC

D: .
length: 16
J: TRBJ2-6
V: TRBV5-8
size: .
CDR3: CASSLERRTGANVLTF
DNA: TGTGCCAGCAGCTTGGAGAGGAGGACTGGGGCCAACGTCCTGACTTTC

D: TRBD1
length: 13
J: TRBJ1-2
V: TRBV30
size: .
CDR3: CAWSIPTGLGYTF
DNA: TGTGCCTGGAGTATCCCGACAGGGCTCGGCTACACCTTC

D: .
length: 16
J: TRBJ2-5
V: TRBV11-2
size: .
CDR3: CASSSLTLRYQETQYF
DNA: TGTGCCAGCAGCTCTTTGACACTCAGGTACCAAGAGACCCAGTACTTC

D: TRBD2
length: 15
J: TRBJ2-1
V: TRBV14
size: .
CDR3: CASSRRTSRYNEQFF
DNA: TGTGCCAGCAGTCGCAGGACTAGCCGCTACAATGAGCAGTTCTTC

D: TRBD2
length: 15
J: TRBJ2-7
V: TRBV28
size: once
CDR3: CASSQAGGGSYEQYF
DNA: TGTGCCAGCAGTCAAGCGGGAGGTGGATCCTACGAGCAGTACTTC

D: TRBD2
length: 17
J: TRBJ2-2
V: TRBV11-3
size: .
CDR3: CASSSPGLAGVTGELFF
DNA: TGTGCCAGCAGCTCTCCGGGACTAGCGGGAGTAACCGGGGAGCTGTTTTTT

D: TRBD2
length: 16
J: TRBJ2-7
V: TRBV5-6
size: .
CDR3: CASSPLAGGPPDEQYF
DNA: TGTGCCAGCAGCCCACTAGCGGGAGGGCCTCCCGACGAGCAGTACTTC

D: TRBD2
length: 15
J: TRBJ2-7
V: TRBV4-2
size: once
CDR3: CASSQPSGSSYEQYF
DNA: TGTGCCAGCAGCCAACCTAGCGGGAGCTCCTACGAGCAGTACTTC

D: .
length: 15
J: TRBJ2-2
V: TRBV7-2
size: once
CDR3: CASSPDRGATGELFF
DNA: TGTGCCAGCAGCCCAGACCGGGGGGCCACCGGGGAGCTGTTTTTT

D: TRBD2
length: 17
J: TRBJ2-1
V: TRBV5-6
size: .
CDR3: CASSLWGSSGWAHEQFF
DNA: TGTGCCAGCAGCTTGTGGGGCTCTAGCGGGTGGGCCCATGAGCAGTTCTTC

D: .
length: 12
J: TRBJ2-1
V: TRBV30
size: .
CDR3: CAWMSRVDEQFF
DNA: TGTGCCTGGATGAGCAGGGTGGATGAGCAGTTCTTC

D: TRBD2
length: 18
J: TRBJ2-7
V: TRBV7-8
size: .
CDR3: CASSLPTAGVRRSYEQYF
DNA: TGTGCCAGCAGCCTCCCAACAGCGGGAGTAAGGAGGTCCTACGAGCAGTACTTC

D: .
length: 15
J: TRBJ2-3
V: TRBV25-1
size: .
CDR3: CASSDSRSSTDTQYF
DNA: TGTGCCAGCAGCGACAGTCGATCTAGCACAGATACGCAGTATTTT

D: TRBD1
length: 15
J: TRBJ2-7
V: TRBV4-1
size: .
CDR3: CASSPNTGANYEQYF
DNA: TGCGCCAGCAGCCCGAATACAGGGGCCAACTACGAGCAGTACTTC

D: TRBD1
length: 16
J: TRBJ2-1
V: TRBV11-2
size: once
CDR3: CASSFHRGLVRGEQFF
DNA: TGTGCCAGCAGCTTCCACAGGGGGCTAGTTAGGGGTGAGCAGTTCTTC

D: TRBD2
length: 17
J: TRBJ2-1
V: TRBV18
size: .
CDR3: CASSPQSGTSGDNEQFF
DNA: TGTGCCAGCTCACCCCAATCGGGGACTAGCGGAGACAATGAGCAGTTCTTC

D: .
length: 15
J: TRBJ1-2
V: TRBV19
size: .
CDR3: CASSIVGEEYYGYTF
DNA: TGTGCCAGTAGTATAGTAGGAGAGGAATACTATGGCTACACCTTC